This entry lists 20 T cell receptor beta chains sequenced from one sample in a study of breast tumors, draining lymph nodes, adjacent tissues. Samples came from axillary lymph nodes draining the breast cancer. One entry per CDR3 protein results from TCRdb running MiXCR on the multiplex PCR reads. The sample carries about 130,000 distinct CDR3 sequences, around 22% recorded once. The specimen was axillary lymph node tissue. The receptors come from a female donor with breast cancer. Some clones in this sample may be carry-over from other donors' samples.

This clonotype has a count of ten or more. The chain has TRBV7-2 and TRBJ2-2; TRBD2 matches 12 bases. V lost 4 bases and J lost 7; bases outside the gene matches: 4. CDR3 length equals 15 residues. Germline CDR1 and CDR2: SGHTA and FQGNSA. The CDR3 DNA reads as TGTGCCAGCAGCTCACTAGCGGGAGGAGGCGGGGAGCTGTTTTTT. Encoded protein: CASSSLAGGGGELFF.

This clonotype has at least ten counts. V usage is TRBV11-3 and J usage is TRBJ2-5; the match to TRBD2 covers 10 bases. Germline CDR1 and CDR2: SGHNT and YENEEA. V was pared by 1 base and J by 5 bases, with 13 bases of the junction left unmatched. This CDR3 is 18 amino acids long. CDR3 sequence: CASSLAVLAGATRETQYF. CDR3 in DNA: TGTGCCAGCAGCTTAGCTGTGCTAGCGGGAGCCACGCGGGAGACCCAGTACTTC.

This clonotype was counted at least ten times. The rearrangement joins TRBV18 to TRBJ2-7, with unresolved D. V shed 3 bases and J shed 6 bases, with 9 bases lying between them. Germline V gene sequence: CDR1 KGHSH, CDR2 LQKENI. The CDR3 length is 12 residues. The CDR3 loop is CASSPTLGEQYF. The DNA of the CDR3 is TGTGCCAGCTCACCGACGCTGGGCGAGCAGTACTTC.

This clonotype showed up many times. The CDR3 region has the DNA TGTGCCAGTACCCCCTTCCGGGGGGGGACAGATACGCAGTATTTT. It specifies CASTPFRGGTDTQYF. This chain links TRBV7-8 with TRBJ2-3; TRBD2 matches at 8 bases. The CDR3 consists of 15 residues. The ends lost 9 bases at V and 3 bases at J; junction bases unmatched: 11. Germline assignment: CDR1 SGHVS and CDR2 FQNEAQ.

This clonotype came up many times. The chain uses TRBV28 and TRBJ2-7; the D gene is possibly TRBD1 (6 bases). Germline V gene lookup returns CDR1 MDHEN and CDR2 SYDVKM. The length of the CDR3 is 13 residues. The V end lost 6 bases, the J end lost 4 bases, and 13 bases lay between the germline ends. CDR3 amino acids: CASSSTGKYEQYF. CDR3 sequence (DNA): TGTGCCAGCAGCTCCACAGGGAAATACGAGCAGTACTTC. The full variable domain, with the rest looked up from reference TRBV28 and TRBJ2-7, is DVKVTQSSRYLVKRTGEKVFLECVQDMDHENMFWYRQDPGLGLRLIYFSYDVKMKEKGDIPEGYSVSREKKERFSLILESASTNQTSMYLCASSSTGKYEQYFGPGTRLTVT.

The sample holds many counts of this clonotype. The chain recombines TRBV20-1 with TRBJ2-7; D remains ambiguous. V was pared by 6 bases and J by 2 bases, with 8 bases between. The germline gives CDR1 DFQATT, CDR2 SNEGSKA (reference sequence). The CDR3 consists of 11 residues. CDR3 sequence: CSAQVTYEQYF. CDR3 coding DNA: TGCAGTGCCCAAGTGACCTACGAGCAGTACTTC.

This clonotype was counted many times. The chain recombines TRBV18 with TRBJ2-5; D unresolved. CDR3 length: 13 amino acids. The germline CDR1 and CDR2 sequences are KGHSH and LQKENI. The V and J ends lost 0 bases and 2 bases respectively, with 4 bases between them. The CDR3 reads CASSPPMQETQYF. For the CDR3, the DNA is TGTGCCAGCTCACCACCCATGCAAGAGACCCAGTACTTC.

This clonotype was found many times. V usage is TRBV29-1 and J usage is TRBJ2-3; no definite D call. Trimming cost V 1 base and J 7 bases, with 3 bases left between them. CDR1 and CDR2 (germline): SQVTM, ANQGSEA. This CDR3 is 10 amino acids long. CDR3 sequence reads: CSVEVNTQYF. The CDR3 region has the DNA TGCAGCGTTGAAGTAAATACGCAGTATTTT.

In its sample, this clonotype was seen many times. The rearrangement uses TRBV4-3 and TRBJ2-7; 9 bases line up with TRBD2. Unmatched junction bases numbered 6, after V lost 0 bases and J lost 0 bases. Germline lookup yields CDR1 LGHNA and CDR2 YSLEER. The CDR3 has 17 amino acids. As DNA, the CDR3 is TGCGCCAGCAGCCAAGATACAGCGGGGGGCCCCTCCTACGAGCAGTACTTC. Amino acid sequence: CASSQDTAGGPSYEQYF.

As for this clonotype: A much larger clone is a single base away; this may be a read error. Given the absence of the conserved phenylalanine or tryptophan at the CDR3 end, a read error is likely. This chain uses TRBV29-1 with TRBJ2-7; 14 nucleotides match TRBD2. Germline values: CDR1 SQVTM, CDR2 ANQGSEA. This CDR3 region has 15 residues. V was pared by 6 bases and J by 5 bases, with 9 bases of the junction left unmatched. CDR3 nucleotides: TGCAGCGTCTCCGGGACTAGCGGGAGTAGGGACGAGCAGTACCTC. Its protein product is CSVSGTSGSRDEQYL.

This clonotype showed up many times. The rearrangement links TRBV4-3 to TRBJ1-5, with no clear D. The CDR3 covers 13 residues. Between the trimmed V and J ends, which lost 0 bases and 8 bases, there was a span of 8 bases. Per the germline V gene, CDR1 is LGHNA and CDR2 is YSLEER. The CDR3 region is CASSQDGLKPQHF. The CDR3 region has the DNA TGCGCCAGCAGCCAAGATGGTCTCAAGCCCCAGCATTTT.

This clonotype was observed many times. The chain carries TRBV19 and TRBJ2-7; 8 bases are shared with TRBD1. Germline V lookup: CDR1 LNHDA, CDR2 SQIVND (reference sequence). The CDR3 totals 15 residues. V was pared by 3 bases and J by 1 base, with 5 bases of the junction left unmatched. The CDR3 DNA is TGTGCCAGTAGTATTCCCAGGGGGCAGTCCTACGAGCAGTACTTC. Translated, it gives CASSIPRGQSYEQYF.

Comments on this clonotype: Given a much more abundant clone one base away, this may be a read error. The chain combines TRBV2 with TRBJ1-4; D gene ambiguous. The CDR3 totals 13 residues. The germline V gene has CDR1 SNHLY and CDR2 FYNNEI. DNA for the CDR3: TGTGCCGGCAGTGAACAAGTGAATGAAAAACTGTTTTTT. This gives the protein CAGSEQVNEKLFF. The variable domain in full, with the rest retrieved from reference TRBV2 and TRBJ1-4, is EPEVTQTPSHQVTQMGQEVILRCVPISNHLYFYWYRQILGQKVEFLVSFYNNEISEKSEIFDDQFSVERPDGSNFTLKIRSTKLEDSAMYFCAGSEQVNEKLFFGSGTQLSVL.

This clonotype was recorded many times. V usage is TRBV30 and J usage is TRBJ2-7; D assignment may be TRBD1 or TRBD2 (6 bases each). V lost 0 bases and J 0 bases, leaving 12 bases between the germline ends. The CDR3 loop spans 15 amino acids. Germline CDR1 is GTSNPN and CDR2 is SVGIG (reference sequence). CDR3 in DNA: TGTGCCTGGAGTGTTGGAGGGACAAGCTCCTACGAGCAGTACTTC. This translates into CAWSVGGTSSYEQYF.

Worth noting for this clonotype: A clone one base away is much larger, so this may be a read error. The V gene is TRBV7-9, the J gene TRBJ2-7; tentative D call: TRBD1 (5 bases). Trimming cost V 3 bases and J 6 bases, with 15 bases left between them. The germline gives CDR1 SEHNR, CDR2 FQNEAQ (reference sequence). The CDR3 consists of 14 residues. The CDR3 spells CASSFLTVRSEQYF. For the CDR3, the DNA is TGTGCCAGCAGCTTCCTGACAGTAAGGAGCGAGCAGTACTTC.

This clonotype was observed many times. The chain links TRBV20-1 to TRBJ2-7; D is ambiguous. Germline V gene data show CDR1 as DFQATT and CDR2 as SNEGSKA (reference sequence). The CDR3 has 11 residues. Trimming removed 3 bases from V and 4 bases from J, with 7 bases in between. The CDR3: CSARREYEQYF. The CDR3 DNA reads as TGCAGTGCTAGGCGCGAATACGAGCAGTACTTC.

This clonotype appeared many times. This chain's CDR3 is CAWSVGQGGNTQYF. Here the CDR3 DNA reads TGTGCCTGGAGTGTAGGGCAAGGGGGAAATACGCAGTATTTT. This chain links TRBV30 with TRBJ2-3, with a possible D match to TRBD1 (6 bases). Germline-derived CDR1 and CDR2 are GTSNPN and SVGIG (reference sequence). CDR3 length: 14 amino acids. Trimming removed 0 bases from V and 7 bases from J, with 14 bases in between.

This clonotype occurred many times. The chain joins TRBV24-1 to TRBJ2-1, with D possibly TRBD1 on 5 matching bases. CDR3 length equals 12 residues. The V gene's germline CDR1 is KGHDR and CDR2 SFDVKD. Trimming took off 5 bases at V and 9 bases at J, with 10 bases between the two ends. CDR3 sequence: CATSGPRGEQFF. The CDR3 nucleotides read TGTGCCACCAGTGGCCCTAGGGGTGAGCAGTTCTTC.

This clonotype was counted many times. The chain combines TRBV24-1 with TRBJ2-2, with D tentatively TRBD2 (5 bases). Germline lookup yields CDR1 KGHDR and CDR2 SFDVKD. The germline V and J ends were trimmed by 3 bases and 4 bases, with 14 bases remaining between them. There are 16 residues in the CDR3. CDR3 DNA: TGTGCCACCAGTGATGCCAGCGGTAATCCCACCGGGGAGCTGTTTTTT. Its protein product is CATSDASGNPTGELFF.

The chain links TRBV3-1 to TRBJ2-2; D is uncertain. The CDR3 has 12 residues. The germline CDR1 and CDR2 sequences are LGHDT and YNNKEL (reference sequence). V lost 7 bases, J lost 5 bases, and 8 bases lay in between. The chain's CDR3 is CASTTGTGELFF. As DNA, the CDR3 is TGTGCCAGCACAACCGGGACCGGGGAGCTGTTTTTT.